Detailed here is one TCR beta chain. The data belong to a study of blood T cell repertoires in COVID-19. Study overall: Whether acute or convalescent, the COVID-19 samples came from the United States, Italy and Spain. PBMCs, B-cell-depleted T cells, or T cells provided the cDNA or gDNA that made up the material.

V was trimmed by 3 bases and J by 5 bases, leaving 13 bases between them. Per the germline V gene, CDR1 is SGHTA and CDR2 is FQGTGA. The CDR3 has 14 residues. Per the authors' pipeline: Researchers report that nucleated cell counts were estimated from reference gene primer amplification. Sequenced by immunoSEQ multiplex PCR; TCRdb stores in-frame clones only, minus some. V and J calls and clone size are copied from that table; D and trimming were computed from the DNA. The top ten clones hold around 6.1% of a sample with 150,000 or so clones, about 90% of them seen once. The V and J genes are TRBV7-3 and TRBJ2-5, with D unclear. The clonotype comes from a man at least 80 years old with acute or convalescent COVID-19. Sample: peripheral blood. CDR3 DNA: TGTGCCAGCAGCTTGTCTAGTCTCCCGGAGACCCAGTACTTC. It is translated as CASSLSSLPETQYF. Looking up the rest from reference TRBV7-3 and TRBJ2-5 gives the full variable domain: GAGVSQTPSNKVTEKGKYVELRCDPISGHTALYWYRQSLGQGPEFLIYFQGTGAADDSGLPNDRFFAVRPEGSVSTLKIQRTERGDSAVYLCASSLSSLPETQYFGPGTRLLVL.